Sequencing of this TCR beta chain was carried out in a study of T cells after yellow fever vaccination. Study background: Tscm, CM, EM and EMRA memory subsets were sorted by CD3, CD45RA, CCR7 and CD95. Findings and caveats of the study: High-abundance clonotypes from the bulk population could contaminate FACS-sorted repertoires.

Germline CDR1 reads MNHEY; CDR2 reads SMNVEV (reference sequence). CDR3 length equals 15 residues. The V gene end was trimmed by 3 bases and the J gene end by 6 bases; junction bases not matched to a gene: 8. MiXCR, applied by TCRdb to the 5' RACE reads, yields one record per CDR3 protein. The table includes some 48,000 distinct CDR3 sequences, roughly 6.4% detected once. This clonotype was seen a few times. The receptor was derived from a man aged 30 to 39 who received the YFV17D yellow fever vaccine. The source material was PBMCs, either bulk or a sorted T-cell subset (CD4+, CD8+, memory, or dextramer-sorted; not recorded which), sampled 45 days after the yellow fever booster vaccination. This rearrangement joins TRBV27 to TRBJ1-5, with 7 bases matching TRBD1. The CDR3 sequence: CASSFSPDRAQPQHF. DNA for the CDR3: TGTGCCAGCAGTTTCTCCCCCGACAGGGCTCAGCCCCAGCATTTT.